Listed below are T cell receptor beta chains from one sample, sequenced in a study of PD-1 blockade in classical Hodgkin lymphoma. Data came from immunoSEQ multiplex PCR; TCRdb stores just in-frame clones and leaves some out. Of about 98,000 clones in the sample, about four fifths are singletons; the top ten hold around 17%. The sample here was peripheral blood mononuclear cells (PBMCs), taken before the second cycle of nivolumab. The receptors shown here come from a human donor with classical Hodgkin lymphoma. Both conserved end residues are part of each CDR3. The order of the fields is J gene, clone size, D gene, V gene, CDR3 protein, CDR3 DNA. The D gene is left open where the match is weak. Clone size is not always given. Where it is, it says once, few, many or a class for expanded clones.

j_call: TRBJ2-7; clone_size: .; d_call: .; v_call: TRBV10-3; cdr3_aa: CAISVTAYEQYF; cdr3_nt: TGTGCCATCAGTGTCACGGCCTACGAGCAGTACTTC
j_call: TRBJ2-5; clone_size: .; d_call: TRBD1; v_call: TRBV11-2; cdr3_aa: CASSGTGNQETQYF; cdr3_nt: TGTGCCAGCAGCGGGACAGGGAACCAAGAGACCCAGTACTTC
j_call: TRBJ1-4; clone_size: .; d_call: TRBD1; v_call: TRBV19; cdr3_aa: CASSLDRGIYEKLFF; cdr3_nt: TGTGCCAGTAGCCTCGACAGGGGAATTTATGAAAAACTGTTTTTT
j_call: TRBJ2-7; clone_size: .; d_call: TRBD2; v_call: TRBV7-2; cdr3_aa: CASSLGLAVSSYEQYF; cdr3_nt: TGTGCCAGCAGCTTAGGGCTAGCGGTAAGCTCCTACGAGCAGTACTTC
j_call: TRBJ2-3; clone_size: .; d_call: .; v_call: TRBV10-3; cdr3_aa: CAISQAETSTDTQYF; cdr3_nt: TGTGCCATCAGCCAAGCGGAGACTAGCACAGATACGCAGTATTTT
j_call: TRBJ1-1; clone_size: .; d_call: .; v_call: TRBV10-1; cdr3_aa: CASSELPGDGAFF; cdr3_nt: TGCGCCAGCAGTGAGCTACCCGGGGATGGGGCTTTCTTT
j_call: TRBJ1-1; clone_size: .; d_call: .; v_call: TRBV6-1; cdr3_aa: CASSEPQGVGNTEAFF; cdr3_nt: TGTGCCAGCAGTGAACCACAGGGAGTAGGGAACACTGAAGCTTTCTTT
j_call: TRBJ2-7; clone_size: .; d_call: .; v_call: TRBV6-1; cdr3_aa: CASSTAAKEQYF; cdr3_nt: TGTGCCAGCAGCACAGCGGCTAAAGAGCAGTACTTC
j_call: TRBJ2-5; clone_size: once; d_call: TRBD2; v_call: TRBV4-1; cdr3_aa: CASSLTSQDETQYF; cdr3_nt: TGCGCCAGCAGCCTGACTAGCCAGGACGAGACCCAGTACTTC
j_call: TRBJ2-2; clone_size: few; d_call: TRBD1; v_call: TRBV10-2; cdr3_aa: CATAGQGATGELFF; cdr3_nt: TGCGCCACCGCGGGACAGGGTGCCACCGGGGAGCTGTTTTTT
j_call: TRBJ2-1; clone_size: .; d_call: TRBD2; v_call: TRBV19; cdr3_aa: CASSIRTRGGGEQFF; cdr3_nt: TGTGCCAGTAGTATCAGGACTAGAGGCGGAGGGGAGCAGTTCTTC
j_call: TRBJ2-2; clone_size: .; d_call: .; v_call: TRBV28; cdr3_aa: CASSQNRLNTGELFF; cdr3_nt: TGTGCCAGCAGCCAAAACCGGCTGAACACCGGGGAGCTGTTTTTT
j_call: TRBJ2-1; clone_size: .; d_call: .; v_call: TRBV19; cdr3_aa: CASSKYNEQFF; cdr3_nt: TGTGCCAGTAGTAAGTACAATGAGCAGTTCTTC
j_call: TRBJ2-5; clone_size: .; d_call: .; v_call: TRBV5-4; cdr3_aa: CASSLWHREETQYF; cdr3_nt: TGTGCCAGCAGCTTGTGGCACAGAGAAGAGACCCAGTACTTC
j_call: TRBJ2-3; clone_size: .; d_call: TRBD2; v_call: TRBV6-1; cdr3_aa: CASSDASGRTDTQYF; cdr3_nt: TGTGCCAGCAGTGACGCTAGCGGGAGGACAGATACGCAGTATTTT
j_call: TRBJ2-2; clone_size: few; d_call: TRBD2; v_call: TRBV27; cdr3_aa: CASSASGSDTGELFF; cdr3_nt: TGTGCCAGCAGTGCCAGCGGGAGCGACACCGGGGAGCTGTTTTTT
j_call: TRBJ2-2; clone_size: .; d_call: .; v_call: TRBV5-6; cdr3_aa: CASSFWKTGELFF; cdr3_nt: TGTGCCAGCAGCTTCTGGAAGACCGGGGAGCTGTTTTTT
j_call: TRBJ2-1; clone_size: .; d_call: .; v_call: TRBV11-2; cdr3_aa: CASSFPVYNEQFF; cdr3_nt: TGTGCCAGCAGCTTTCCCGTCTACAATGAGCAGTTCTTC
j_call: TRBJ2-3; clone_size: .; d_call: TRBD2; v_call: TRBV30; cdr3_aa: CAWRVAGGIDTQYF; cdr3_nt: TGTGCCTGGAGAGTAGCGGGAGGGATAGATACGCAGTATTTT
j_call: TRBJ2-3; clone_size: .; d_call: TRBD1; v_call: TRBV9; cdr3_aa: CASSVVPTGVDTQYF; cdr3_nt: TGTGCCAGCAGCGTAGTGCCGACAGGGGTCGATACGCAGTATTTT
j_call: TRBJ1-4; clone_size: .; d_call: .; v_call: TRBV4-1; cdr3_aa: CASSSGRQRGEKLFF; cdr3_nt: TGCGCCAGCAGCAGCGGCCGACAGAGGGGAGAAAAACTGTTTTTT
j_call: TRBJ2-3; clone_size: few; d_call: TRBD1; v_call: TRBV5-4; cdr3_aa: CASSGRTGGGDTQYF; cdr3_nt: TGTGCCAGCAGCGGCCGGACAGGGGGAGGAGATACGCAGTATTTT
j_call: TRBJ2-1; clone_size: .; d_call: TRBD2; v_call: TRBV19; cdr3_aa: CASSMGGRPEQFF; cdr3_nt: TGTGCCAGTAGTATGGGCGGGAGGCCCGAGCAGTTCTTC
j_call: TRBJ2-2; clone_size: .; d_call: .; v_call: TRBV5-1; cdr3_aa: CASSFGSHTGELFF; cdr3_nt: TGCGCCAGCAGCTTCGGGTCACACACCGGGGAGCTGTTTTTT
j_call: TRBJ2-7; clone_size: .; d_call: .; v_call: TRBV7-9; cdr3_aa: CASSLAPANNNEQYF; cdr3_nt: TGTGCCAGCAGCTTAGCCCCGGCCAATAATAACGAGCAGTACTTC
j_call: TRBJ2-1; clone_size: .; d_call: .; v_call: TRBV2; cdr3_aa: CASSELQGNEQFF; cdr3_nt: TGTGCCAGCAGTGAGCTACAGGGTAATGAGCAGTTCTTC
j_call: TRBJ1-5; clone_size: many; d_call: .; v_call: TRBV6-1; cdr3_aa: CASSETLGANQPQHF; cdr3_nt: TGTGCCAGCAGTGAAACTCTGGGGGCCAATCAGCCCCAGCATTTT
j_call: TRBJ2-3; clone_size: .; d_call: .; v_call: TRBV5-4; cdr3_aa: CASSSGSDTQYF; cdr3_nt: TGTGCCAGCAGTTCCGGGTCCGATACGCAGTATTTT
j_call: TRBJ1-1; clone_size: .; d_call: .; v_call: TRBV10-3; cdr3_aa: CAIADGGGGNTEAFF; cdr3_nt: TGTGCCATCGCGGACGGCGGCGGGGGGAACACTGAAGCTTTCTTT
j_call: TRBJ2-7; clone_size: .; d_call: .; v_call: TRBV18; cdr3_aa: CASSPPTGYEQYF; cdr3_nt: TGTGCCAGCTCACCTCCCACGGGGTACGAGCAGTACTTC
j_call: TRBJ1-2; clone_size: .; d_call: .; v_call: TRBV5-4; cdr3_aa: CASSLEAGERGYTF; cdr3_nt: TGTGCCAGCAGCTTGGAGGCAGGGGAGCGTGGCTACACCTTC
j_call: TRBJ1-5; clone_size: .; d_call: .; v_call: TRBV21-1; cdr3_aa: CASSKCPRGGNQPQHF; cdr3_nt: TGTGCCAGCAGCAAGTGTCCTCGGGGGGGCAATCAGCCCCAGCATTTT
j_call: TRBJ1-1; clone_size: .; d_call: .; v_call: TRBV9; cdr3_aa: CASSVGDRTEAFF; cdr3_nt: TGTGCCAGCAGCGTAGGTGATAGGACTGAAGCTTTCTTT
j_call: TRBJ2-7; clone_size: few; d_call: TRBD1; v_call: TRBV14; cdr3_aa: CASSRGKGQGYEQYF; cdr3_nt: TGTGCCAGCAGCCGGGGGAAGGGACAGGGGTACGAGCAGTACTTC
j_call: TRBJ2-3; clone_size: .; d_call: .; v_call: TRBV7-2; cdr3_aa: CASSPTAYPSGDTQYF; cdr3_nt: TGTGCCAGCAGCCCCACCGCCTACCCCTCGGGAGATACGCAGTATTTT
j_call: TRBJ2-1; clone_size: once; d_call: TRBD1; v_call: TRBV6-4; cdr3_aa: CASSVGGQGVLREQFF; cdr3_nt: TGTGCCAGCAGTGTAGGAGGCCAGGGGGTCTTACGGGAGCAGTTCTTC
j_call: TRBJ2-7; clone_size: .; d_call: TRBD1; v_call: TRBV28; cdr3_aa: CASSPQTGGSYEQYF; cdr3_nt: TGTGCCAGCAGTCCGCAAACAGGGGGATCCTACGAGCAGTACTTC
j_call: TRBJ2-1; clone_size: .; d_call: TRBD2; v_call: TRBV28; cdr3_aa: CASRGLAGSSYNEQFF; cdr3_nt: TGTGCCAGCAGGGGACTAGCGGGAAGCTCCTACAATGAGCAGTTCTTC
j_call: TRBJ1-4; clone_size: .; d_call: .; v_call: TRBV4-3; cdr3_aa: CASSQGQGRGNEKLFF; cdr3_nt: TGCGCCAGCAGCCAAGGGCAGGGGAGGGGGAATGAAAAACTGTTTTTT
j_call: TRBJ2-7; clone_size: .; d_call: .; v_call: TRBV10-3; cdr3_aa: CSGSRDGVYEQYF; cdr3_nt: TGTTCCGGATCCCGGGACGGGGTCTACGAGCAGTACTTC
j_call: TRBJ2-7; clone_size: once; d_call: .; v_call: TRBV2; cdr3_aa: CASSPGAGRAYEQYF; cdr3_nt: TGTGCCAGCAGCCCCGGGGCGGGGCGCGCCTACGAGCAGTACTTC
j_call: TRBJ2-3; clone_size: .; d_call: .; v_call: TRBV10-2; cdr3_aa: CASSGLSGTDTQYF; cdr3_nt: TGCGCCAGCAGTGGGCTCAGCGGCACAGATACGCAGTATTTT
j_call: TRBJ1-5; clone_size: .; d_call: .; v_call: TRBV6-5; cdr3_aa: CASTKGGGQPQHF; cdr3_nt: TGTGCCAGCACCAAGGGAGGGGGTCAGCCCCAGCATTTT